The 21 T cell receptor beta chains listed next were all sequenced from one sample in a study of PD-1 blockade in classical Hodgkin lymphoma. All patients relapsed after autologous stem cell transplantation, and brentuximab vedotin exposure varied. Produced via immunoSEQ multiplex PCR; TCRdb's table is partial and in-frame only. There are 13,000 or so clones in the sample; around 85% occur only once, and roughly 25% lies in the top ten. Sequenced material: peripheral blood mononuclear cells (PBMCs), taken at baseline. The receptor set was obtained from a human donor with classical Hodgkin lymphoma.

As DNA, the CDR3 is TGTGCCAGTAGCGGCCAAGGTGGAACAAGTTGGAATGAGCAGTTCTTC. Encoded protein: CASSGQGGTSWNEQFF. The chain links TRBV19 to TRBJ2-1; D is unresolved. V lost 6 bases and J lost 7, with 22 bases in between. Germline CDR1 and CDR2: LNHDA and SQIVND (reference sequence). This CDR3 contains 16 residues.

This clone was seen just once. Here the CDR3 DNA reads TGTGCCAGCAGTTTAGCGGGAGTTGGCACAGATACGCAGTATTTT. Protein product: CASSLAGVGTDTQYF. The V gene is TRBV6-6, the J gene TRBJ2-3, with 9 bases aligning to TRBD2. The J segment lost 1 base and the V segment lost 4 bases, leaving 3 bases of the junction unmatched. The CDR3 sequence is 15 residues long. From germline, CDR1 is MNHNY and CDR2 SVGAGI (reference sequence).

The V gene is TRBV6-4, the J gene TRBJ1-2; possibly TRBD1 for D (6 bases). Germline V gene lookup returns CDR1 MRHNA and CDR2 SNTAGT. The CDR3 totals 16 residues. Trimming pared 6 bases from V and 2 bases from J, leaving 19 bases between. The DNA of the CDR3 is TGTGCCAGCAGCCTCACAGGGTGGGTACAGAACTATGGCTACACCTTC. It specifies CASSLTGWVQNYGYTF.

This chain links TRBV18 with TRBJ2-7; tentatively, D is TRBD2 (6 bases). Per the germline V gene, CDR1 is KGHSH and CDR2 is LQKENI. CDR3 size: 14 residues. V lost 5 bases and J lost 1, with 12 bases in between. The CDR3 nucleotides read TGTGCCAGCTCAGCCAGAGGAGGGTCCTACGAGCAGTACTTC. It encodes CASSARGGSYEQYF.

The chain combines TRBV27 with TRBJ2-3; TRBD2 might be the D (6 bases). Per the germline V gene, CDR1 is MNHEY and CDR2 is SMNVEV (reference sequence). V was trimmed by 3 bases and J by 2 bases, leaving 15 bases between them. This CDR3 region has 16 residues. The CDR3 protein is CASSFRLATSTDTQYF. For the CDR3, the DNA is TGTGCCAGCAGTTTCCGGCTAGCGACTTCCACAGATACGCAGTATTTT.

The chain joins TRBV11-3 to TRBJ2-1; TRBD2 aligns across 8 bases. The CDR3 has 15 amino acids. Germline CDR1 and CDR2: SGHNT and YENEEA. V was clipped by 0 bases and J by 7 bases; unmatched bases: 5. CDR3 residues: CASSLDGREVNEQFF. Written as DNA, the CDR3 is TGTGCCAGCAGCTTAGACGGGCGGGAGGTGAATGAGCAGTTCTTC.

V usage is TRBV27 and J usage is TRBJ1-1; weak D call: TRBD1 (5 bases). This CDR3 region has 14 residues. Between the trimmed V and J ends, which lost 9 bases and 4 bases, there was a span of 18 bases. Per germline, CDR1 MNHEY and CDR2 SMNVEV (reference sequence). As DNA, the CDR3 is TGTGCCAGTCGGCCCCAGGGCGGCGGCACTGAAGCTTTCTTT. Translating gives CASRPQGGGTEAFF.

This clone was observed once. V and J are TRBV6-6 and TRBJ1-3; no clear D. This CDR3 comprises 12 residues. Trimming left V 5 bases short and J 8 bases short, with 10 bases between. CDR1 is MNHNY and CDR2 is SVGAGI in the germline V gene (reference sequence). CDR3 DNA: TGTGCCAGCAGTCCCACCCGAGACACCATATATTTT. Encoded protein: CASSPTRDTIYF.

The V gene is TRBV6-6, the J gene TRBJ2-7; D gene unclear. Deletions cut 2 bases from V and 4 bases from J, with 9 bases between. CDR1 is MNHNY, CDR2 SVGAGI, per germline (reference sequence). This CDR3 is built from 13 residues. CDR3 in DNA: TGTGCCAGCAGTTACCCGAAGAGTTACGAGCAGTACTTC. As protein: CASSYPKSYEQYF.

The chain is built from TRBV5-5 and TRBJ2-7; 7 positions agree with TRBD2. With V trimmed by 2 bases and J by 3 bases, 8 bases remained unmatched. The CDR3 runs to 15 residues. The germline gives CDR1 SGHKS, CDR2 YYEKEE (reference sequence). CDR3 sequence: CASSFRDYGGYEQYF. The DNA of the CDR3 is TGTGCCAGCAGCTTCCGGGACTACGGCGGCTACGAGCAGTACTTC.

V usage is TRBV11-2 and J usage is TRBJ2-5; tentative D call: TRBD2 (5 bases). The J call may be in error: the DNA end matches TRBJ2-7 better. The length of the CDR3 is 15 residues. The germline CDR1 and CDR2 sequences are SGHAT and FQNNGV. The chain's CDR3 is CASSLDGRDTYEQYF. Here the CDR3 DNA reads TGTGCCAGCAGCTTAGACGGACGGGATACCTACGAGCAGTACTTC.

The chain carries TRBV5-1 and TRBJ2-1, with 10 bases aligning to TRBD1. Germline V gene lookup returns CDR1 SGHRS and CDR2 YFSETQ. J gave up 5 bases and V 5 bases, and 7 bases lay outside the gene matches. This CDR3 has 15 residues. The CDR3 region has the DNA TGCGCCAGCAGTCCCGGGACAGGGGTTAACAATGAGCAGTTCTTC. The encoded protein is CASSPGTGVNNEQFF.

This clone came up a few times. The sample contains more than one DNA sequence encoding this CDR3. The chain uses TRBV15 and TRBJ2-7; D is possibly TRBD2 (5 bases). Trimming cost V 5 bases and J 4 bases, with 18 bases left between them. This CDR3 region has 15 residues. Germline V gene lookup returns CDR1 LNHNV and CDR2 YYDKDF (reference sequence). CDR3 region: CATSFPLAGSYEQYF. The CDR3 nucleotides read TGTGCCACCAGCTTCCCCCTAGCTGGCAGTTACGAGCAGTACTTC.

V is TRBV19 and J is TRBJ2-7, with 13 bases matching TRBD2. V lost 3 bases to trimming and J lost 2 bases; unmatched junction nucleotides: 4. The CDR3 is made up of 16 amino acids. CDR1 is LNHDA and CDR2 is SQIVND in the germline V gene (reference sequence). The CDR3 region has the DNA TGTGCCAGTAGTATTCGCGGACTAGCGGGGGCCTACGAGCAGTACTTC. Translating gives CASSIRGLAGAYEQYF. Using reference TRBV19 and TRBJ2-7 for the parts outside the CDR3, the full variable domain is DGGITQSPKYLFRKEGQNVTLSCEQNLNHDAMYWYRQDPGQGLRLIYYSQIVNDFQKGDIAEGYSVSREKKESFPLTVTSAQKNPTAFYLCASSIRGLAGAYEQYFGPGTRLTVT.

The chain combines TRBV30 with TRBJ1-1; 7 bases are a match to TRBD1. J gave up 1 base and V 3 bases, and 2 bases lay outside the gene matches. The CDR3 runs 13 residues. Germline assignment: CDR1 GTSNPN and CDR2 SVGIG (reference sequence). In DNA, the CDR3 is TGTGCCTGGAGGGGACAGCCGAACACTGAAGCTTTCTTT. The encoded protein is CAWRGQPNTEAFF.

This clone was seen more than once but under ten times. The chain joins TRBV27 to TRBJ2-1; 14 bases fit TRBD2. The V gene's germline CDR1 is MNHEY and CDR2 SMNVEV (reference sequence). This CDR3 has 17 residues. With 0 bases clipped from V and 8 bases from J, the junction kept 6 bases outside the gene matches. The CDR3 loop is CASSLSATSGRAYEQFF. CDR3 nucleotide sequence: TGTGCCAGCAGTTTATCCGCGACTAGCGGGAGGGCTTATGAGCAGTTCTTC.

V gene TRBV7-2 combines with J gene TRBJ1-5; 12 bases fit TRBD1. Germline V gene lookup returns CDR1 SGHTA and CDR2 FQGNSA. The CDR3 totals 17 residues. With 3 bases clipped from V and 7 bases from J, the junction kept 10 bases outside the gene matches. The CDR3: CASSLGTGGAAGQPQHF. Written as DNA, the CDR3 is TGTGCCAGCAGCTTGGGGACAGGGGGCGCCGCGGGACAGCCCCAGCATTTT.

Regarding this clone: The sample carries other DNA sequences with the same CDR3. The chain is built from TRBV9 and TRBJ2-2; 7 nucleotides line up with TRBD2. The CDR3 covers 15 residues. Per the germline V gene, CDR1 is SGDLS and CDR2 is YYNGEE. V trimming: 0 bases; J trimming: 3 bases; junction bases outside the gene matches: 2. The DNA of the CDR3 is TGTGCCAGCAGCGTAGCGGCGGGAGACACCGGGGAGCTGTTTTTT. This translates into CASSVAAGDTGELFF.

The genes are TRBV2 and TRBJ2-2, with D perhaps TRBD1 (5 bases). V was trimmed by 4 bases and J by 4 bases, leaving 7 bases between them. This CDR3 has 13 amino acids. Germline V CDR1 and CDR2: SNHLY, FYNNEI. The CDR3 sequence: CASSGQLTGELFF. Here the CDR3 DNA reads TGTGCCAGCAGTGGACAGCTCACCGGGGAGCTGTTTTTT.

This sequence joins TRBV18 and TRBJ2-2; either TRBD1 or TRBD2 may supply D (5 bases each). The CDR3 length is 14 residues. Germline CDR1 is KGHSH and CDR2 is LQKENI. The V end lost 0 bases, the J end lost 6 bases, and 8 bases lay between the germline ends. This CDR3 is CASSPPVGPGELFF. Here the CDR3 DNA reads TGTGCCAGCTCACCACCTGTGGGACCCGGGGAGCTGTTTTTT.

The chain combines TRBV6-4 with TRBJ2-1; 9 bases agree with TRBD1. The CDR3 consists of 15 residues. Germline CDR1 reads MRHNA; CDR2 reads SNTAGT. J lost 0 bases, V lost 6 bases, and 3 bases had no gene match. This chain's CDR3 is CASRTTGGSYNEQFF. The CDR3, as DNA: TGTGCCAGCAGAACGACAGGGGGCTCCTACAATGAGCAGTTCTTC.